The 3 T cell receptor beta chains below all came from one sample that was sequenced in a study of T cell responses to AZD1222 COVID-19 vaccine. Clones were sequenced by immunoSEQ multiplex PCR, and TCRdb holds only the in-frame ones, with some missing. The sample shows over 65,000 clones, about 92% of them seen only once. Sequencing used peripheral blood, obtained 28 days after the second AZD1222 dose. These receptors were taken from an adult who received the AZD1222 COVID-19 vaccine.

This clone has a single count. The chain carries TRBV19 and TRBJ1-4; tentatively, D is TRBD1 (6 bases). The CDR3 consists of 15 residues. Germline-derived CDR1 and CDR2 are LNHDA and SQIVND (reference sequence). Trimming cost V 5 bases and J 5 bases, with 15 bases left between them. The CDR3 loop is CASSLRQAANEKLFF. The CDR3 DNA sequence: TGTGCCAGTAGTCTAAGACAGGCGGCGAATGAAAAACTGTTTTTT.

The V call is TRBV7-6, the J call TRBJ1-3; weak D call: TRBD1 (5 bases). V was trimmed by 5 bases and J by 0 bases, leaving 11 bases between them. This CDR3 region has 15 residues. The germline gives CDR1 SGHVS, CDR2 FNYEAQ. DNA for the CDR3: TGTGCCAGCAGCCGAGATGACAGCTCTGGAAACACCATATATTTT. This gives the protein CASSRDDSSGNTIYF.

V is TRBV29-1 and J is TRBJ2-3, with 7 bases lining up with TRBD2. The germline V gene encodes CDR1 SQVTM and CDR2 ANQGSEA. The junction had 4 bases not matched to a gene; V was cut back by 3 bases and J by 1 base. CDR3 length: 14 amino acids. DNA of the CDR3: TGCAGCGTTGATAGCGGGTGGGGCACAGATACGCAGTATTTT. Translation: CSVDSGWGTDTQYF.